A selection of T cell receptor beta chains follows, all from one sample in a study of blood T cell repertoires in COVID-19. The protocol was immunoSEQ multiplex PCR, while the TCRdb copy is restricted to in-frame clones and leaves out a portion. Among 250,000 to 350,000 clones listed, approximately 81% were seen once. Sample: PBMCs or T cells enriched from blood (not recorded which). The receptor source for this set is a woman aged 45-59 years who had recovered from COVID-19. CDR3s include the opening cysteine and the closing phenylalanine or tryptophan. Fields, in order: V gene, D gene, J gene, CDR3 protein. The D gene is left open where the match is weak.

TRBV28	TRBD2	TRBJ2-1	CASSPGRGGFYYEQFF
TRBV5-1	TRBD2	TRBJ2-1	CASSLIAGGLNEQFF
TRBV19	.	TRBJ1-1	CASSQQVNTEAFF
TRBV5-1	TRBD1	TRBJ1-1	CASSATGTANTEAFF
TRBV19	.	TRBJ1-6	CASSDRFYSPLHF
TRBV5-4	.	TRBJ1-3	CASSRGGFSGNTIYF
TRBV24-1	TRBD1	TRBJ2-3	CATSGQGVTDTQYF
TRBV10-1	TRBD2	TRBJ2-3	CASSPSGAYTQYF
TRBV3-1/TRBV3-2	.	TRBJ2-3	CASSPRGGGSDTQYF
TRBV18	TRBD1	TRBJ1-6	CASSTRQGPQSSYNSPLHF